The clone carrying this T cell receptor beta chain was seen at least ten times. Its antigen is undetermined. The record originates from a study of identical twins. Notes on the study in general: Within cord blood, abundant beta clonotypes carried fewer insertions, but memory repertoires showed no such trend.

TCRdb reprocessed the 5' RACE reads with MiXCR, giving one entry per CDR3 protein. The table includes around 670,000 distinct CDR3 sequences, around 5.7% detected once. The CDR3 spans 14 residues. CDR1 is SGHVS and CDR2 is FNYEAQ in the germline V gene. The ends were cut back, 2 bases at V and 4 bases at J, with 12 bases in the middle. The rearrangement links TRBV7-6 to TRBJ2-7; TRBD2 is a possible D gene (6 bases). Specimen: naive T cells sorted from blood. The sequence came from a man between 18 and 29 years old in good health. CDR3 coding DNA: TGTGCCAGCAGCTTATGGGAGGTGGGGTACGAGCAGTACTTC. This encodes CASSLWEVGYEQYF.